The present TCR beta chain was sequenced within a study of identical twins. Study-wide results and limits: Insertions were fewer in abundant cord blood beta clonotypes, whereas memory repertoires showed none of this pattern. Alpha sequences out of frame and shared by twins had excess low generation probability.

This clonotype was detected only a few times. Its cognate antigen is unknown. TCRdb re-derived calls from the 5' RACE reads in MiXCR, one entry per CDR3 protein. This sample carries roughly 500,000 distinct CDR3 sequences, 22% of them seen once, and the ten largest clones take 0.75% to 0.95%. The V and J ends lost 6 bases and 4 bases, in that order; junction bases with no gene match: 8. The CDR3 consists of 15 residues. Germline CDR1 SNHLY, CDR2 FYNNEI. This sample was shared with a second study, whose subject was T cells expressing NK-cell markers. That report notes: Seven HCMV-seropositive donors and one seronegative donor made up the eight sequenced donors. Of the CD8+ T cell pool in about 6 donors, roughly 1.0-7.0% was accounted for by dominant NKG2C+ clonotypes.

Material for sequencing was CD4+ T cells sorted from blood. The sequence was collected from a woman aged 18-29 years in good health. V is TRBV2 and J is TRBJ2-7, with 11 bases that match TRBD1. The CDR3, as DNA: TGTGCCAGCAGGGGAGGGACAGGGGGTGCGTACGAGCAGTACTTC. Encoded protein: CASRGGTGGAYEQYF.